Each of the 13 T cell receptor beta chains below was sequenced from the same sample in a study of T cell repertoires in cytomegalovirus infection. TCRdb fed the reads into MiXCR, producing one record per CDR3 protein. The table has hundreds of thousands of distinct CDR3 sequences, about a third seen once. Input material: PBMCs. Source of these receptors: a human donor in good health (CMV status not recorded). Some clones in this sample may be carry-over from other donors' samples.

Many counts were recorded for this clonotype. The rearrangement links TRBV6-1 to TRBJ1-1; D is unresolved. The CDR3 extends over 10 amino acids. Trimming left V 4 bases short and J 10 bases short, with 7 bases between. CDR1 is MNHNS, CDR2 SASEGT, per germline. Here the CDR3 reads CASSGYTAFF. The CDR3, as DNA: TGTGCCAGCAGTGGATACACAGCTTTCTTT.

This clonotype showed up just a few times. The CDR3 region is CASGRDSPSTDTQYF. The CDR3 nucleotides read TGTGCCAGCGGCCGGGACAGCCCTAGCACAGATACGCAGTATTTT. The gene calls are TRBV2 and TRBJ2-3, with 7 bases fitting TRBD1. Germline CDR1 reads SNHLY; CDR2 reads FYNNEI. V gave up 8 bases and J gave up 0 bases; unmatched junction bases: 8. This CDR3 has 15 residues.

The J gene is TRBJ1-2, the V gene TRBV11-2; 8 bases agree with TRBD1. The CDR3 consists of 13 residues. Per the germline V gene, CDR1 is SGHAT and CDR2 is FQNNGV. Trimming took 5 bases from V and 6 from J; bases not matched to a gene: 5. CDR3 amino acids: CASSIDRGHGYTF. DNA for the CDR3: TGTGCCAGCAGCATTGACAGGGGCCATGGCTACACCTTC.

The chain links TRBV12-3 or TRBV12-4 to TRBJ2-1; D is undetermined. This CDR3 has 12 residues. V was cut by 6 bases and J by 7 bases, with 10 bases left in between. The CDR3 sequence: CASSQTANEQFF. The CDR3, as DNA: TGTGCCAGCAGCCAAACAGCGAATGAGCAGTTCTTC.

In regard to this clonotype: The junction does not match germline at one end; this may be a read error. The CDR3 coding sequence is TGTGACAGCAGTTTGGACAGGGACTACAATCAGCCCCAGCATTTT. Residues: CDSSLDRDYNQPQHF. This chain joins TRBV6-1 and TRBJ1-5; 8 bases align to TRBD1. The CDR3 sequence is 15 residues long. CDR1 and CDR2 from the germline V gene are MNHNS and SASEGT.

The V and J genes are TRBV3-1 and TRBJ1-2; 9 nucleotides align to TRBD1. This CDR3 has 15 amino acids. Germline CDR1 and CDR2: LGHDT and YNNKEL (reference sequence). J lost 5 bases, V lost 4 bases, and 8 bases had no gene match. The CDR3 loop reads CASSRGGQGLYGYTF. The DNA for the CDR3 is TGTGCCAGCAGCCGGGGAGGACAGGGGCTATATGGCTACACCTTC. Combining the CDR3 with reference TRBV3-1 and TRBJ1-2 gives the whole variable domain DTAVSQTPKYLVTQMGNDKSIKCEQNLGHDTMYWYKQDSKKFLKIMFSYNNKELIINETVPNRFSPKSPDKAHLNLHINSLELGDSAVYFCASSRGGQGLYGYTFGSGTRLTVV.

The rearrangement joins TRBV19 to TRBJ1-5, with 9 bases identical to TRBD1. The V segment lost 2 bases and the J segment 5 bases; nucleotides outside the gene matches: 4. The CDR3 runs 15 residues. Looked up from germline, CDR1 is LNHDA and CDR2 is SQIVND (reference sequence). The CDR3 DNA reads as TGTGCCAGTAGTATAAGGACAGGGGATTATCAGCCCCAGCATTTT. This sequence encodes CASSIRTGDYQPQHF.

V usage is TRBV27 and J usage is TRBJ2-2, with D possibly matching TRBD1 (5 bases). Looked up from germline, CDR1 is MNHEY and CDR2 is SMNVEV (reference sequence). The germline V and J ends were trimmed by 11 bases and 4 bases, with 14 bases remaining between them. The CDR3 is made up of 13 amino acids. Written as DNA, the CDR3 is TGTGCCGTTCAGGGAAGGGGCACCGGGGAGCTGTTTTTT. Its protein product is CAVQGRGTGELFF.

Only a few counts were recorded for this clonotype. The chain links TRBV6-5 to TRBJ2-1, with D unclear. The germline V gene encodes CDR1 MNHEY and CDR2 SVGAGI. Trimming took 2 bases from V and 8 from J, leaving 10 bases between them. The CDR3 sequence is 13 residues long. CDR3 region: CASSYRATHEQFF. CDR3 nucleotide sequence: TGTGCCAGCAGTTACAGGGCAACCCATGAGCAGTTCTTC.

The table lists this clonotype with a few counts. The gene calls are TRBV27 and TRBJ1-5; D gene unclear. The CDR3 loop spans 13 amino acids. The V and J ends lost 8 bases and 7 bases respectively, with 15 bases between them. Germline V CDR1 and CDR2: MNHEY, SMNVEV (reference sequence). The CDR3 is CASAYGYLQPQHF. The CDR3 nucleotides read TGTGCCAGCGCTTATGGATACCTACAGCCCCAGCATTTT.

This sequence joins TRBV28 and TRBJ2-7; 9 bases are a match to TRBD1. This CDR3 spans 16 amino acids. Germline V gene lookup returns CDR1 MDHEN and CDR2 SYDVKM. With V trimmed by 3 bases and J by 1 base, 7 bases remained unmatched. This CDR3 reads CASSFPSTGGSYEQYF. CDR3 sequence (DNA): TGTGCCAGCAGTTTCCCTTCGACAGGGGGTTCCTACGAGCAGTACTTC. Looking up the rest from reference TRBV28 and TRBJ2-7 gives the full variable domain: DVKVTQSSRYLVKRTGEKVFLECVQDMDHENMFWYRQDPGLGLRLIYFSYDVKMKEKGDIPEGYSVSREKKERFSLILESASTNQTSMYLCASSFPSTGGSYEQYFGPGTRLTVT.

This chain connects TRBV28 to TRBJ2-2; either TRBD1 or TRBD2 may fit D (5 bases each). Per germline, CDR1 MDHEN and CDR2 SYDVKM. This CDR3 has 14 amino acids. The V gene lost 6 bases and the J gene lost 4 bases, with 12 bases spanning the gap. The CDR3 sequence is CASRRDPITGELFF. CDR3 DNA sequence: TGTGCCAGCAGAAGGGACCCCATCACCGGGGAGCTGTTTTTT.

This chain connects TRBV29-1 to TRBJ2-1, with 12 nucleotides matching TRBD1. V shed 8 bases, J shed 9 bases, and the junction held 11 bases outside the gene matches. This CDR3 is 14 amino acids long. Germline values: CDR1 SQVTM, CDR2 ANQGSEA. CDR3 bases: TGCAGCACATTACCGGGACAGGGGGCAGGTGAGCAGTTCTTC. It is translated as CSTLPGQGAGEQFF.